The sequence of this T cell receptor beta chain was determined in a study of blood T cell repertoires in COVID-19. As for the study in general: Samples of COVID-19 (acute and convalescent) were obtained from the United States, Italy and Spain. Sample material is recorded as cDNA or gDNA derived from T cells, B-cell-depleted T cells, or PBMCs.

The V and J ends lost 6 bases and 1 base respectively, with 9 bases between them. The CDR3 covers 13 residues. Original data processing: Quantification of nucleated cells was approximated via reference gene primer amplification. Assay: immunoSEQ multiplex PCR; the TCRdb copy retains only in-frame clones and omits some. Clonal size and the V and J genes are those of that table, whereas D and trimming came from the DNA. This sample has some 140,000 clones; around 85% occur once, and the top ten carry 25% to 35%. This chain connects TRBV12-3 or TRBV12-4 to TRBJ1-1; unclear D gene. This TCR came from an older woman with acute or convalescent COVID-19. Specimen: peripheral blood. The CDR3 bases are TGTGCCAGCAGCCGAACACAGAACACTGAAGCTTTCTTT. Translated: CASSRTQNTEAFF.